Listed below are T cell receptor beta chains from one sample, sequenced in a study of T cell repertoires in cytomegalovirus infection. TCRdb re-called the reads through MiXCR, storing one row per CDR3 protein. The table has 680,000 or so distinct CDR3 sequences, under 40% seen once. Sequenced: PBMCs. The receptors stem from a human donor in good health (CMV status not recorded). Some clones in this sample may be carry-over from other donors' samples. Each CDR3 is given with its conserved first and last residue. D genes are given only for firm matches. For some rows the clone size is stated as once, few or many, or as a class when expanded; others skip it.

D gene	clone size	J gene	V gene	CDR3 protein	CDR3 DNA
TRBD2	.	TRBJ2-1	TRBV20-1	CSAVLLAGVWHEQFF	TGCAGTGCTGTCCTACTAGCGGGAGTTTGGCATGAGCAGTTCTTC
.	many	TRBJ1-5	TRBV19	CASSMPGQPQHF	TGTGCCAGTAGTATGCCAGGACAGCCCCAGCATTTT
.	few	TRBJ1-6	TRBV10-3	CAISTVDNSPLHF	TGTGCCATCAGTACGGTGGATAATTCACCCCTCCACTTT
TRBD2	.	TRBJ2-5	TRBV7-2	CASSKPGLAGGQGTKYF	TGTGCCAGCAGCAAACCGGGACTAGCGGGGGGGCAGGGTACCAAGTACTTC
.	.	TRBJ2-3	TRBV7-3	CASSVNPDTQYF	TGTGCCAGCAGCGTAAACCCAGATACGCAGTATTTT
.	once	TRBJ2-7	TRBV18	CASSPIEGSYEQYF	TGTGCCAGCTCACCAATCGAGGGATCCTACGAGCAGTACTTC
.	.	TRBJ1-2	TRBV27	CASSLIGGAYGYTF	TGTGCCAGCAGTTTAATTGGGGGCGCCTATGGCTACACCTTC
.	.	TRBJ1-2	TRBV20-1	CSARKEGDYGYTF	TGCAGTGCTAGAAAGGAGGGGGACTATGGCTACACCTTC
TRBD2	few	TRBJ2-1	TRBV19	CASSIGLAGGGLSYNEQFF	TGTGCCAGTAGTATAGGACTAGCGGGAGGAGGGCTCTCCTACAATGAGCAGTTCTTC
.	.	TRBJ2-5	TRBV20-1	CSANQVKGGSRETQYF	TGCAGTGCTAACCAAGTGAAGGGGGGGAGTAGAGAGACCCAGTACTTC
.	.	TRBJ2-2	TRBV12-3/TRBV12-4	CASRGETNTGELFF	TGTGCCAGCAGAGGGGAGACGAACACCGGGGAGCTGTTTTTT
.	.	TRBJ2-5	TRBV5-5	CASSFRAGVGETQYF	TGTGCCAGCAGCTTCAGGGCAGGGGTTGGGGAGACCCAGTACTTC
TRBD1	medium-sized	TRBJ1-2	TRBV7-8	CASSLVRQGPANYGYTF	TGTGCCAGCAGCTTAGTTCGACAGGGTCCGGCTAACTATGGCTACACCTTC
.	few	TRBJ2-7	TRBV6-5	CASSYSWRSQFVGEQYF	TGTGCCAGCAGTTACTCGTGGAGGAGCCAGTTTGTGGGCGAGCAGTACTTC
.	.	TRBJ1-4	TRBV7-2	CASSLGGRNNEKLFF	TGTGCCAGCAGCTTAGGGGGCAGAAATAATGAAAAACTGTTTTTT
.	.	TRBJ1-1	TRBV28	CASSSMEGTNTEAFF	TGTGCCAGCAGTTCGATGGAGGGGACGAACACTGAAGCTTTCTTT
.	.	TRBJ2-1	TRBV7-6	CASSERAVTYNEQFF	TGTGCCAGCAGCGAAAGGGCGGTCACCTACAATGAGCAGTTCTTC
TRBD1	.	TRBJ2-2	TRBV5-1	CASSLQGQGALSTGELFF	TGCGCCAGCAGCTTACAAGGACAGGGGGCGCTGAGCACCGGGGAGCTGTTTTTT
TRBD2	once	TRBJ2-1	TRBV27	CASSRTSGGYVHNEQFF	TGTGCCAGCAGCCGGACTAGCGGGGGGTACGTTCACAATGAGCAGTTCTTC
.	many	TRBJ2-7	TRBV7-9	CASSSQGEQYF	TGTGCCAGCAGCTCCCAGGGCGAGCAGTACTTC
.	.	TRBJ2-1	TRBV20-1	CSAGGQGIANEQFF	TGCAGTGCTGGGGGGCAGGGGATTGCTAATGAGCAGTTCTTC
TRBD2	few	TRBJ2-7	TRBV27	CASSLVVAGGSYEQYF	TGTGCCAGCAGTTTAGTGGTAGCGGGAGGATCCTACGAGCAGTACTTC